A single sample is the source of the 21 T cell receptor beta chains below, sequenced in a study of shared clonotypes between healthy human individuals. Naive CD8 cells were CD45RO-negative, positively selected for CCR7, excluding terminally differentiated effector memory CD45RA+ cells. Measured with immunoSEQ multiplex PCR; TCRdb has only the in-frame clones, and not every one. In the table there are over 750,000 clones, about 96% of which are singletons. The sample consisted of naive CD8+ T cells sorted from blood. All receptors derive from a man aged 25-40 years in good health.

This clone appeared once. This chain joins TRBV10-3 and TRBJ2-2; D gene ambiguous. Germline V gene data show CDR1 as ENHRY and CDR2 as SYGVKD. The V and J ends lost 4 bases and 5 bases respectively, with 8 bases between them. CDR3 length equals 13 residues. DNA for the CDR3: TGTGCCATCAGTGGCCAAGGAACCGGGGAGCTGTTTTTT. The encoded protein is CAISGQGTGELFF.

The V gene is TRBV7-9, the J gene TRBJ2-2, with D perhaps TRBD1 (5 bases). V was clipped by 1 base and J by 4 bases, with 16 bases between them. Germline V gives CDR1 SEHNR, CDR2 FQNEAQ (reference sequence). CDR3 length: 17 residues. CDR3 amino acids: CASSLEGPRAVTGELFF. In DNA form, the CDR3 reads TGTGCCAGCAGCTTAGAGGGGCCCAGGGCCGTCACCGGGGAGCTGTTTTTT.

The chain uses TRBV2 and TRBJ1-2; D might be TRBD1 (6 bases). The CDR3 spans 15 residues. Germline loops: CDR1 SNHLY, CDR2 FYNNEI. Trimming took off 2 bases at V and 3 bases at J, with 13 bases between the two ends. CDR3 DNA sequence: TGTGCCAGCAGTGAAAACAACAGGGAGCACTATGGCTACACCTTC. It specifies CASSENNREHYGYTF.

The chain is built from TRBV4-1 and TRBJ2-3, with D possibly being TRBD1 (5 bases). V was trimmed by 3 bases and J by 10 bases, leaving 14 bases between them. This CDR3 contains 13 residues. Germline CDR1 is MGHRA and CDR2 is YSYEKL. The CDR3 is CASSQEDSPAQYF. Written as DNA, the CDR3 is TGCGCCAGCAGCCAGGAAGACAGCCCCGCGCAGTATTTT.

This chain joins TRBV5-8 and TRBJ1-3, with 7 nucleotides matching TRBD1. The CDR3 length is 16 residues. CDR1 and CDR2 from the germline V gene are SGHTS and YDEGEE. Trimming at V came to 4 bases and at J to 0 bases, leaving 7 bases not matched to a gene. CDR3 loop: CASSPGTANSGNTIYF. For the CDR3, the DNA is TGTGCCAGCAGCCCCGGGACAGCTAACTCTGGAAACACCATATATTTT.

The CDR3 region has the DNA TGTGCCAGCTCGGGGACGGGAGGCGGCTTGACCGAGCAGTACTTC. Translating it yields CASSGTGGGLTEQYF. This chain links TRBV9 with TRBJ2-7; TRBD2 aligns across 7 bases. This CDR3 contains 15 residues. Per germline, CDR1 SGDLS and CDR2 YYNGEE. The ends lost 7 bases at V and 6 bases at J; junction bases unmatched: 16.

The chain is built from TRBV5-4 and TRBJ2-7, with 10 bases lining up with TRBD2. The CDR3 is 15 residues long. Germline lookup yields CDR1 SGHNT and CDR2 YYREEE (reference sequence). V was pared by 2 bases and J by 4 bases, with 6 bases of the junction left unmatched. CDR3 loop: CASSFVPAGGYEQYF. CDR3 coding DNA: TGTGCCAGCAGCTTCGTCCCAGCGGGAGGGTACGAGCAGTACTTC.

The V and J genes are TRBV6-5 and TRBJ2-2; D is unclear. The germline gives CDR1 MNHEY, CDR2 SVGAGI. The CDR3 has 13 amino acids. The V gene lost 5 bases and the J gene lost 3 bases, with 7 bases spanning the gap. CDR3 in DNA: TGTGCCAGCAGTCTAACCGACACCGGGGAGCTGTTTTTT. This translates into CASSLTDTGELFF.

The J gene is TRBJ1-2, the V gene TRBV10-3; the D gene is possibly TRBD1 (5 bases). CDR3 size: 14 residues. The germline gives CDR1 ENHRY, CDR2 SYGVKD. The V end lost 0 bases, the J end lost 6 bases, and 11 bases lay between the germline ends. The CDR3 coding sequence is TGTGCCATCAGTGAGTCGAGGGGAGATCATGGCTACACCTTC. Translating it yields CAISESRGDHGYTF.

This sequence joins TRBV11-3 and TRBJ2-1; D gene uncertain. Germline-derived CDR1 and CDR2 are SGHNT and YENEEA. The CDR3 length is 13 residues. The V end was cut by 1 base, the J end by 10 bases, with 11 bases between. The CDR3 is CASSLGGLGEQFF. As DNA, the CDR3 is TGTGCCAGCAGCTTAGGGGGATTGGGGGAGCAGTTCTTC. Based on the CDR3 plus reference TRBV11-3 and TRBJ2-1, the full variable domain is EAGVVQSPRYKIIEKKQPVAFWCNPISGHNTLYWYLQNLGQGPELLIRYENEEAVDDSQLPKDRFSAERLKGVDSTLKIQPAELGDSAVYLCASSLGGLGEQFFGPGTRLTVL.

The CDR3 is CASRREWGRDTQYF. The CDR3 region has the DNA TGCGCCAGCAGACGGGAGTGGGGTAGAGATACGCAGTATTTT. The V gene is TRBV5-1, the J gene TRBJ2-3; D is possibly TRBD2 (6 bases). Trimming left V 5 bases short and J 5 bases short, with 15 bases between. CDR1 SGHRS and CDR2 YFSETQ come from the germline V gene. The CDR3 covers 14 residues. Full variable domain (rest looked up from reference TRBV5-1 and TRBJ2-3): KAGVTQTPRYLIKTRGQQVTLSCSPISGHRSVSWYQQTPGQGLQFLFEYFSETQRNKGNFPGRFSGRQFSNSRSEMNVSTLELGDSALYLCASRREWGRDTQYFGPGTRLTVL.

The chain recombines TRBV20-1 with TRBJ1-3; D gene ambiguous. Germline V gene sequence: CDR1 DFQATT, CDR2 SNEGSKA (reference sequence). Between the trimmed V and J ends, which lost 4 bases and 9 bases, there was a span of 10 bases. The CDR3 is 11 residues long. This CDR3 is CSANPSGTIYF. For the CDR3, the DNA is TGCAGTGCTAACCCCAGTGGCACCATATATTTT.

The V call is TRBV11-2, the J call TRBJ2-7; D uncertain. The length of the CDR3 is 10 residues. Per germline, CDR1 SGHAT and CDR2 FQNNGV. V lost 3 bases and J 6 bases, leaving 3 bases between the germline ends. The DNA of the CDR3 is TGTGCCAGCAGCTTCTCCGAGCAGTACTTC. Translated, it gives CASSFSEQYF.

The gene calls are TRBV27 and TRBJ2-2; 11 bases are shared with TRBD1. The germline CDR1 and CDR2 sequences are MNHEY and SMNVEV (reference sequence). This CDR3 has 17 residues. V lost 4 bases and J lost 2; bases outside the gene matches: 6. The CDR3 region is CASSSLRTGGNTGELFF. The CDR3 DNA is TGTGCCAGCAGTTCTTTACGGACAGGGGGCAACACCGGGGAGCTGTTTTTT.

The chain employs TRBV14 and TRBJ2-5; D may be TRBD2 (5 bases). Per the germline V gene, CDR1 is SGHDN and CDR2 is FVKESK. The CDR3 extends over 14 amino acids. The V end was cut by 3 bases, the J end by 3 bases, with 11 bases between. The CDR3 DNA reads TGTGCCAGCAGCCAGAGTCTGGGAGAAGAGACCCAGTACTTC. Its protein is CASSQSLGEETQYF.

The J gene is TRBJ2-1, the V gene TRBV9, with 8 bases identical to TRBD1. The trim removed 4 bases at V and 10 bases at J, leaving 4 bases unmatched. This CDR3 contains 12 residues. Germline values: CDR1 SGDLS, CDR2 YYNGEE. For the CDR3, the DNA is TGTGCCAGCAGCCCCCGGGACAGGGAGCAGTTCTTC. It codes for CASSPRDREQFF.

This chain joins TRBV7-3 and TRBJ2-3; D is unresolved. Germline lookup yields CDR1 SGHTA and CDR2 FQGTGA. Trimming took 2 bases from V and 2 from J, leaving 8 bases between them. The CDR3 is made up of 14 amino acids. The CDR3 reads CASSLVGNTDTQYF. DNA for the CDR3: TGTGCCAGCAGCTTAGTAGGGAACACAGATACGCAGTATTTT.

The chain is built from TRBV7-2 and TRBJ2-2; TRBD1 aligns across 9 bases. This CDR3 comprises 15 residues. Looked up from germline, CDR1 is SGHTA and CDR2 is FQGNSA. J lost 7 bases, V lost 5 bases, and 8 bases had no gene match. Here the CDR3 DNA reads TGTGCCAGCAGCCGGGACAGGGTGAGATTCGGGGAGCTGTTTTTT. Translation: CASSRDRVRFGELFF.

The rearrangement uses TRBV4-1 and TRBJ2-2; perhaps TRBD1 as D (5 bases). Trimming removed 1 base from V and 4 bases from J, with 13 bases in between. Per the germline V gene, CDR1 is MGHRA and CDR2 is YSYEKL. The CDR3 has 16 residues. CDR3 protein: CASSQVGARPTGELFF. CDR3 nucleotide sequence: TGCGCCAGCAGCCAAGTAGGGGCCCGACCCACCGGGGAGCTGTTTTTT.

The V gene is TRBV14, the J gene TRBJ2-1, with D possibly being TRBD2 (6 bases). The ends were cut back, 0 bases at V and 7 bases at J, with 10 bases in the middle. The germline V gene has CDR1 SGHDN and CDR2 FVKESK. CDR3 length: 14 residues. The CDR3 sequence is CASSQESGPNEQFF. The CDR3 DNA follows: TGTGCCAGCAGCCAAGAGAGCGGGCCAAATGAGCAGTTCTTC.

On this clone: Because the CDR3's place on the DNA is in doubt, the DNA is left out and the CDR3 is given as listed by TCRdb. The chain's CDR3 is CASSLGTGLDTQYF. The J gene is TRBJ2-3, the V gene TRBV27; no check of the table's D call, TRBD2, against the DNA was made. From germline, CDR1 is MNHEY and CDR2 SMNVEV (reference sequence). Inclusive of both ends, the CDR3 amounts to 14 amino acids.